This entry lists 5 T cell receptor beta chains sequenced from one sample in a study of blood T cell repertoires in COVID-19. TCRdb's table, derived via immunoSEQ multiplex PCR, lists solely in-frame clones and lacks some. The repertoire has about 300,000 clones, around nine tenths of them found once; the top ten carry over 2%. The sequencing sample was made of PBMCs or T cells enriched from blood (not recorded which). These receptors were taken from a woman aged 18 to 35 who had recovered from COVID-19.

This chain links TRBV6-2 or TRBV6-3 with TRBJ1-5; possibly TRBD1 for D (5 bases). Looked up from germline, CDR1 is MNHEY and CDR2 is SVGEGT. The CDR3 length is 14 residues. Trimming stripped 4 bases from V and 4 bases from J, with 11 bases between. CDR3 sequence: CASSFAHRNQPQHF. CDR3 bases: TGTGCCAGCAGTTTCGCTCACAGGAATCAGCCCCAGCATTTT.

V usage is TRBV6-5 and J usage is TRBJ2-7; 12 bases align to TRBD2. The germline gives CDR1 MNHEY, CDR2 SVGAGI. V was clipped by 5 bases and J by 6 bases; unmatched bases: 8. This CDR3 is 15 amino acids long. The CDR3 region has the DNA TGTGCCAGCAGTCCGCTAGGACTAGCGGGAACCGAGCAGTACTTC. It yields the protein CASSPLGLAGTEQYF.

The V gene is TRBV5-1, the J gene TRBJ2-7; D possibly corresponds to TRBD1 (6 bases). In germline, CDR1 is SGHRS, CDR2 YFSETQ. The ends were cut back, 0 bases at V and 2 bases at J, with 12 bases in the middle. The CDR3 is 15 amino acids. The CDR3 protein is CASSLDGTPAYEQYF. CDR3 sequence (DNA): TGCGCCAGCAGCTTGGATGGGACACCCGCCTACGAGCAGTACTTC.

The chain uses TRBV7-2 and TRBJ1-2; D remains unclear. This CDR3 comprises 13 residues. V dropped 2 bases and J dropped 3 bases, with 7 bases sitting between them. Germline CDR1 reads SGHTA; CDR2 reads FQGNSA. CDR3 sequence reads: CASSLLIDYGYTF. The CDR3, as DNA: TGTGCCAGCAGCTTATTAATCGACTATGGCTACACCTTC.

The chain couples TRBV27 to TRBJ2-5, with TRBD2 matching over 7 bases. Germline trimming cut 0 bases from V and 5 bases from J; bases unmatched to any gene: 6. Germline V gene lookup returns CDR1 MNHEY and CDR2 SMNVEV (reference sequence). CDR3 size: 15 residues. CDR3 nucleotides: TGTGCCAGCAGTTTATCGTGGGGGAGGGGTGAGACCCAGTACTTC. Its translation: CASSLSWGRGETQYF.